This T cell receptor beta chain emerged from a study of blood T cell repertoires in COVID-19. The wider study: COVID-19 samples from acute and convalescent phases originated in the United States, Italy and Spain. T cells, B-cell-depleted T cells, or PBMCs provided the cDNA or gDNA that served as material.

In the authors' workflow: Reference gene primer amplification in the assay estimated nucleated cell counts. The assay was immunoSEQ multiplex PCR, and TCRdb's table has in-frame clones only and misses some. The V and J calls and clone size come from that table; D and trimming were worked out from the DNA. The sample contains 200,000 to 300,000 clones, about 91% of which appear only once. J gave up 9 bases and V 4 bases, and 9 bases lay outside the gene matches. Germline CDR1 reads KGHSH; CDR2 reads LQKENI. The CDR3 loop spans 15 amino acids. This clonotype was obtained from a middle-aged woman with acute COVID-19. The chain recombines TRBV18 with TRBJ1-5; 10 positions match TRBD1. The sequencing input was PBMCs or T cells enriched from blood (not recorded which). The CDR3 DNA sequence: TGTGCCAGCTCACTTTCTTCGACAGGGGGCTCGCCCCAGCATTTT. Its translation: CASSLSSTGGSPQHF.